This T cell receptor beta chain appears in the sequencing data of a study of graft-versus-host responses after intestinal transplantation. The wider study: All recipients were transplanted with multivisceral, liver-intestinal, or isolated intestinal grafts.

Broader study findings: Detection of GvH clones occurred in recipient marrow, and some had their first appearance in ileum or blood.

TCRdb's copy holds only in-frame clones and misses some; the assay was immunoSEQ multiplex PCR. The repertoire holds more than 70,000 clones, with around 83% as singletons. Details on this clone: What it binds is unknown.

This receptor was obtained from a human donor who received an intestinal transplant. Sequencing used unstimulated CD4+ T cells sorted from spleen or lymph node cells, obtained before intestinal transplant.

The CDR3 nucleotides read TGTGCCCGAATTAAGAAGTCGGGCACTGAAGCTTTCTTT. Protein sequence: CARIKKSGTEAFF. The V gene is TRBV30, the J gene TRBJ1-1; no firm D call. The CDR3 consists of 13 residues. Germline lookup yields CDR1 GTSNPN and CDR2 SVGIG (reference sequence). Trimming cost V 8 bases and J 4 bases, with 17 bases left between them.